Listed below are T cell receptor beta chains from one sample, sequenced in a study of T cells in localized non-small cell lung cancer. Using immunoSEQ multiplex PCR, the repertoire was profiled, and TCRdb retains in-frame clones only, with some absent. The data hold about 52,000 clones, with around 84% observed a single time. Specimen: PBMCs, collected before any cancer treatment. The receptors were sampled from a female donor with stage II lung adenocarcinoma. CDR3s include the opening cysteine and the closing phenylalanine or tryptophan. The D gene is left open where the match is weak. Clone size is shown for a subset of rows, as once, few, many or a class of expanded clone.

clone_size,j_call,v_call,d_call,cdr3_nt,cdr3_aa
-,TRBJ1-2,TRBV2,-,TGTGCCAGCAGTGAAGAAGGGGACCCCCTCTATGGCTACACCTTC,CASSEEGDPLYGYTF
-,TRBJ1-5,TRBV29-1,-,TGCAGCGTTCGTTCGGGAGGGGAGGACGATCAGCCCCAGCATTTT,CSVRSGGEDDQPQHF
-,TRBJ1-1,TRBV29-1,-,TGCAGCGTTGAACAGGCAGGGGTGAACACTGAAGCTTTCTTT,CSVEQAGVNTEAFF
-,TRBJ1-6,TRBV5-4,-,TGTGCCAGCAGCTTGGCGGGCTCCTATAATTCACCCCTCCACTTT,CASSLAGSYNSPLHF
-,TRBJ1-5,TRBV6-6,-,TGTGCCAGCAGTTTACAAAATAGCAATCAGCCCCAGCATTTT,CASSLQNSNQPQHF
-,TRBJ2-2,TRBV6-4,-,TGTGCCAGCAGTGACCTGACTAGTACCGGGGAGCTGTTTTTT,CASSDLTSTGELFF
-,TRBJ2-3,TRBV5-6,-,TGTGCCAGCAGCCTCGGGGGGCACACAGATACGCAGTATTTT,CASSLGGHTDTQYF
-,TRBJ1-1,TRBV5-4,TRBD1,TGTGCCAGCAGTTTTGACAGGGTCAACACTGAAGCTTTCTTT,CASSFDRVNTEAFF
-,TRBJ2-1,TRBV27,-,TGTGCCAGCAGCCCCGCAAGCAGATACAATGAGCAGTTCTTC,CASSPASRYNEQFF
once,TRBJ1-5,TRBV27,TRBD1,TGTGCCAGCAGTTCCCGGACAGGTTTCAATCAGCCCCAGCATTTT,CASSSRTGFNQPQHF
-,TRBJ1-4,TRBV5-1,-,TGCGCCAGCAGTCGTGGGACACCTACTAATGAAAAACTGTTTTTT,CASSRGTPTNEKLFF
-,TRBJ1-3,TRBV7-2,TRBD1,TGTGCCAGCAGCTTGGACAGGGGGCTTTTATCAAACACCATATATTTT,CASSLDRGLLSNTIYF
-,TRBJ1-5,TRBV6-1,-,TGTGCCAGCAGTGCTTCTGGGGATAGCAATCAGCCCCAGCATTTT,CASSASGDSNQPQHF
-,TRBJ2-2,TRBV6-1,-,TGTGCCAGCAGTGAACGGGGAGATACCGGGGAGCTGTTTTTT,CASSERGDTGELFF
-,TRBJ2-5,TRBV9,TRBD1,TGTGCCAGCAGCGGAACGGACAGGGGGACCCAGTACTTC,CASSGTDRGTQYF
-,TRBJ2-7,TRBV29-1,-,TGCAGCGTTGAAGTGTCAGGGGACGAGCAGTACTTC,CSVEVSGDEQYF
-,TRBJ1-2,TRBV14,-,TGTGCCAGCAGCCAAGGACAGATAGAGATATTC,CASSQGQIEIF
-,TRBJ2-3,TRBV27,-,TGTGCCACTCGACGTCTAGCGACAGATACGCAGTATTTT,CATRRLATDTQYF
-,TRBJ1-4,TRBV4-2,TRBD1,TGTGCCAGCAGCCCTGACAGGGCTAATGAAAAACTGTTTTTT,CASSPDRANEKLFF
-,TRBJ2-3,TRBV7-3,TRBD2,TGTGCCAGCAGCTTTAGCGGGGGGGCAGCAGATACGCAGTATTTT,CASSFSGGAADTQYF
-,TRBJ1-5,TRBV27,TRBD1,TGTGCCAGCAGGGGACAGCCATATAGCAATCAGCCCCAGCATTTT,CASRGQPYSNQPQHF
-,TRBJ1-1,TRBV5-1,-,TGCGCCAGCACCCCAACGGGGGGGCTGAACACTGAAGCTTTCTTT,CASTPTGGLNTEAFF
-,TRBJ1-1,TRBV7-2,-,TGTGCCAGCAGCTTAACATCGGGTTTGGACACTGAAGCTTTCTTT,CASSLTSGLDTEAFF
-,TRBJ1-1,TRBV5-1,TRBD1,TGCGCCAGCAGCGTAACCAGGGGGCTGAACACTGAAGCTTTCTTT,CASSVTRGLNTEAFF
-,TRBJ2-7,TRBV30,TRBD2,TGTGCCTGGAAGCGGGGGGGCTCCTACGAGCAGTACTTC,CAWKRGGSYEQYF
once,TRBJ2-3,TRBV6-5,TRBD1,TGTGCCAGCAGTCCTGACAGGGGCGCGGCAGATACGCAGTATTTT,CASSPDRGAADTQYF
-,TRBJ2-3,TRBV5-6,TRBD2,TGTGCCAGCAGCTCCGTATTCGTCAACGGGGGGGTAGATACGCAGTATTTT,CASSSVFVNGGVDTQYF
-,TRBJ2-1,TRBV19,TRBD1,TGTGCCAGTAGTACCCCGGTAGCAGGGGGCATCGGCAATGAGCAGTTCTTC,CASSTPVAGGIGNEQFF
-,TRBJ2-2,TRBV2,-,TGTGCCAGCAGTGAAGTCAGACTTAACACCGGGGAGCTGTTTTTT,CASSEVRLNTGELFF
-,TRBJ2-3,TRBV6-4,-,TGTGCCAGCAGTGACTCGACCGCTCTCTTTTCGGCAGATACGCAGTATTTT,CASSDSTALFSADTQYF